Listed below are T cell receptor beta chains from one sample, sequenced in a study of blood T cells in healthy people across ages. TCRdb passed the 5' RACE reads through MiXCR, listing each CDR3 protein once. The table includes 1.5 million or so distinct CDR3 sequences, around 40% detected once. Sequences were obtained from blood. The receptors here all came from a woman aged 18-29 years in good health. Both conserved end residues are part of each CDR3. The order of the fields is clone size, J gene, V gene, D gene, CDR3 DNA, CDR3 protein. A D gene is named only where the DNA matches it firmly. Clone size appears in some rows only: once, few, many, or a class for an expanded clone.

NA | TRBJ2-7 | TRBV18 | NA | TGTGCCAGCTCAGCCGCGGGAAACTGGGACGAGCAGTACTTC | CASSAAGNWDEQYF
once | TRBJ2-2 | TRBV28 | TRBD1 | TGTGCCAGCAGTGTAGGACAGGGGGACGGGGAGCTGTTTTTT | CASSVGQGDGELFF
few | TRBJ2-3 | TRBV5-1 | NA | TGCGCCAGCTGCGGTGGGTATGGACTGAGCACAGATACGCAGTATTTT | CASCGGYGLSTDTQYF
few | TRBJ2-4 | TRBV2 | NA | TGTGCCAGCAGTGGACAGTCACTAGCCAAAAACATTCAGTACTTC | CASSGQSLAKNIQYF
few | TRBJ1-4 | TRBV7-2 | TRBD1 | TGTGCCAGCAGCTTAGTTGACAGGGGGCGCCCTAAAATTAATGAAAAACTGTTTTTT | CASSLVDRGRPKINEKLFF
NA | TRBJ2-7 | TRBV27 | TRBD2 | TGTGCCAGCAGCCTCACTAGCGGGTATTTCTACGAGCAGTACTTC | CASSLTSGYFYEQYF
few | TRBJ1-1 | TRBV29-1 | NA | TGCAGCGTTGTGGTCGCGACGGCTGAAGCTTTCTTT | CSVVVATAEAFF
few | TRBJ2-5 | TRBV4-1 | NA | TGCGCCAGCAGCCAAGTGGGAGTGTACCAAGAGACCCAGTACTTC | CASSQVGVYQETQYF
few | TRBJ2-7 | TRBV30 | NA | TGTGCCTGGAGTGTGGTCGGGGACGAGCAGTACTTC | CAWSVVGDEQYF
NA | TRBJ2-5 | TRBV6-5 | NA | TGTGCCAGTTCGACTAGCCAAGAGACCCAGTACTTC | CASSTSQETQYF
few | TRBJ2-7 | TRBV7-2 | NA | TGTGCCAGCAGTTCGAGGTCGGAATCCGAGCAGTACTTC | CASSSRSESEQYF
NA | TRBJ1-1 | TRBV4-2 | NA | TGTGCCAGCAGCCAAGAAGGCGGGGGGCATGAAGCTTTCTTT | CASSQEGGGHEAFF
few | TRBJ2-7 | TRBV4-1 | TRBD2 | TGCGCCAGCAGCCACGGGACTAGCGGGGGCGTAATTATCTTCTACGAGCAGTACTTC | CASSHGTSGGVIIFYEQYF
NA | TRBJ2-7 | TRBV4-2 | NA | TGTGCCTGCAGCCAAGAATCCAGACTGCCCTACGAGCAGTACTTC | CACSQESRLPYEQYF
NA | TRBJ2-1 | TRBV6-2/TRBV6-3 | NA | TGTGCCAGCAGACCACAGGGAGCGGATGAGCAGTTCTTC | CASRPQGADEQFF
NA | TRBJ2-7 | TRBV5-1 | TRBD2 | TGCGCCAGCAGCTTGGCCCCGAGCGCAGGGACTAGCGGGTCCTACGAGCAGTACTTC | CASSLAPSAGTSGSYEQYF
NA | TRBJ1-1 | TRBV7-9 | NA | TGTGCCAGCAGCCGATACCCCGGGCAGGGGTTGAACACTGAAGCTTTCTTT | CASSRYPGQGLNTEAFF
NA | TRBJ2-7 | TRBV20-1 | NA | TGCAGTGCTAGTTCCCAGGGATGGGGCTACGAGCAGTACTTC | CSASSQGWGYEQYF
NA | TRBJ1-1 | TRBV27 | NA | TGTGCCAGCAGTTTATCGTACAGGATGAACACTGAAGCTTTCTTT | CASSLSYRMNTEAFF
few | TRBJ2-1 | TRBV20-1 | NA | TGCAGTGCTAGAGATCGGGCCCGCTCCTACAATGAGCAGTTCTTC | CSARDRARSYNEQFF
few | TRBJ2-7 | TRBV6-2/TRBV6-3 | NA | TGTGCCAGCAAATACGACTCTACCGAGCAGTACTTC | CASKYDSTEQYF
NA | TRBJ2-7 | TRBV4-1 | NA | TGCGCCAGCAGCCAAGCGGGAACCTACGAGCAGTACTTC | CASSQAGTYEQYF
NA | TRBJ1-1 | TRBV12-3/TRBV12-4 | NA | TGTGCCAGCAGTTGGGGAGCTTTGAGCACTGAAGCTTTCTTT | CASSWGALSTEAFF
NA | TRBJ2-1 | TRBV7-9 | NA | TGTGCCAGCAGCTCCACCAGGGTCTCCTGCAATGAGCAGTTCTTC | CASSSTRVSCNEQFF
few | TRBJ1-1 | TRBV2 | NA | TGTGCCAGCAGGGGGAACGGGAACACTGAAGCTTTCTTT | CASRGNGNTEAFF
NA | TRBJ2-1 | TRBV14 | TRBD2 | TGTGCCAGCAGCCAAATAGCGGGAGTGTACAATGAGCAGTTCTTC | CASSQIAGVYNEQFF
NA | TRBJ2-1 | TRBV7-9 | NA | TGTGCCAGTAGCTTTGAGGGGTCCCCCTACAATGAGCAGTTCTTC | CASSFEGSPYNEQFF
NA | TRBJ2-1 | TRBV10-3 | NA | TGTGCCATCAGTGTCCCCTCCGGTGTTGAGCAGTTCTTC | CAISVPSGVEQFF
few | TRBJ2-3 | TRBV29-1 | TRBD2 | TGCAGCGTTGGGGATTGGGGCGGGAGGTATTTT | CSVGDWGGRYF
few | TRBJ1-1 | TRBV29-1 | NA | TGCAGCGTTGAATTCAGGGTTGTGACTGAAGCTTTCTTT | CSVEFRVVTEAFF
NA | TRBJ2-7 | TRBV29-1 | NA | TGCAGCGTAGCAAAGAGGGAGTATGCGGGCGAGCAGTACTTC | CSVAKREYAGEQYF
many | TRBJ2-7 | TRBV27 | NA | TGTGCCAGCAGTTTAAGGGGACGTTTAGCCTACGAGCAGTACTTC | CASSLRGRLAYEQYF
few | TRBJ1-4 | TRBV18 | NA | TGTGCCAGCTCACCAGGGGCAGGCCGTGAAAAACTGTTTTTT | CASSPGAGREKLFF
few | TRBJ1-2 | TRBV2 | NA | TGTGCCAGCAGTGGGGCGGAATCCTATGGCTACACCTTC | CASSGAESYGYTF
NA | TRBJ2-3 | TRBV20-1 | TRBD2 | TGCAGTGCTAGGACCCTGACTAGCGGGGGGCAAACAGATACGCAGTATTTT | CSARTLTSGGQTDTQYF
NA | TRBJ2-3 | TRBV20-1 | TRBD2 | TGCAGTGCCACAGGGACTAGCGGGACGATTAATACGCAGTATTTT | CSATGTSGTINTQYF
NA | TRBJ1-6 | TRBV5-1 | NA | TGCGCCAGCAAGCCGGGTACAGACCCCGGACCCCTCCACTTT | CASKPGTDPGPLHF
many | TRBJ1-1 | TRBV3-1 | NA | TGTGCCAGCAGCAGAACAGGTGAAGCTTTCTTT | CASSRTGEAFF
NA | TRBJ2-2 | TRBV7-9 | TRBD1 | TGTGCCAGCAGCACAGACAGGGCGGGGAACACCGGGGAGCTGTTTTTT | CASSTDRAGNTGELFF
NA | TRBJ1-2 | TRBV11-2 | NA | TGTGCCAGCAGCTCCAAGATTGGCTACACCTTC | CASSSKIGYTF
NA | TRBJ1-2 | TRBV27 | NA | TGTGCCAGCCTTTCCCTTCAGACAGAGGGCTATGGCTACACCTTC | CASLSLQTEGYGYTF
NA | TRBJ2-3 | TRBV20-1 | TRBD2 | TGCAGTGCTAAGGGACTAGCGATCACAGATACGCAGTATTTT | CSAKGLAITDTQYF
few | TRBJ1-1 | TRBV18 | NA | TGTGCCAGCTCCCCCTCGAGCACTGAAGCTTTCTTT | CASSPSSTEAFF
NA | TRBJ2-5 | TRBV20-1 | NA | TGCAGTGCTAGAGGGGACCAGGCGCTACAAGAGACCCAGTACTTC | CSARGDQALQETQYF
few | TRBJ1-1 | TRBV6-2/TRBV6-3 | NA | TGTGCCAGCAGTTACGAAGGATTGGAGCCTAGTGAAGCTTTCTTT | CASSYEGLEPSEAFF
NA | TRBJ2-5 | TRBV19 | NA | TGTGCCAGTAGTTTCTCAGCGGCTCGGGGTGAGACCCAGTACTTC | CASSFSAARGETQYF
few | TRBJ2-1 | TRBV28 | NA | TGTGCCAGCAGTCGCCTTCCCGGCGGGCAGTTCTTC | CASSRLPGGQFF
NA | TRBJ2-7 | TRBV5-1 | TRBD2 | TGCGCCAGCAGCTTGGCTCCTAGCGGATCCTACGAGCAGTACTTC | CASSLAPSGSYEQYF
NA | TRBJ1-2 | TRBV7-9 | NA | TGTGCCAGCAGCGACACTGTGACCCATCCCTATGGCTACACCTTC | CASSDTVTHPYGYTF
few | TRBJ2-7 | TRBV9 | NA | TGTGCCAGCAGCGAGGCCCCTACAGGGTACGAGCAGTACTTC | CASSEAPTGYEQYF
NA | TRBJ1-2 | TRBV4-1 | NA | TGCGCCAGCAGCCAAGATCGAGGGGCGCACTATGGCTACACCTTC | CASSQDRGAHYGYTF
few | TRBJ1-6 | TRBV5-5 | NA | TGTGCCAGCAGCTTAATTGATTCACCCCTCCACTTT | CASSLIDSPLHF
few | TRBJ1-6 | TRBV7-9 | NA | TGTGCCAGCAGCTCATTGGCTTGGTCTGAATCACCCCTCCACTTT | CASSSLAWSESPLHF
few | TRBJ2-7 | TRBV15 | NA | TGTGCCACAAGCGACTACTACGAGCAGTACTTC | CATSDYYEQYF